This T cell receptor (beta chain) was sequenced in a study of shared T cell receptors in the human thymus (dated by TCRdb to the early 2020s). About the investigation overall: The study examined how self-reactive, shared T-cell receptor alpha chains are generated in the human thymus.

Concerning this clone: The target of this receptor is not known. No per-base quality is available; no much larger clone lies one base away.

Library prep was done by the immunoSEQ multiplex PCR assay. TCRdb limited this immuneACCESS table to in-frame rearrangements with V and J called. A share of clones is missing; checked studies link under half to unresolved V genes, and the rest is unexplained. In this sample the table shows approximately 760,000 clones, 75% to 90% of which occur a single time. In total, the top ten clones hold roughly 0.01% of the sample. A further study also used this sample, focusing on human thymus T cells. The second study also describes: In Finland, the donors were immunologically healthy infants who were having open corrective cardiac surgery for congenital heart defects. Thymus tissue was obtained as surgical resects removed during corrective cardiac surgery. Both the thymic and the peripheral blood repertoires appeared to show biased V and J gene segment usage. Highly overlapping thymic TCR repertoires among unrelated individuals were reported in the related research. The study described the TCR alpha and beta repertoires in under ten infant thymus samples and a few matching peripheral blood samples. The infant donors were about 7 to 250 days old, and the cohort included five to seven males and two females. After being mechanically released from the tissue, thymocytes were kept at -70 degrees C in pellets of about 8.5-32 million cells. A QIAsymphony instrument was used to extract genomic DNA from the frozen cell pellets. The immunoSEQ multiplex PCR assay was used to amplify the TCRB and TCRAD loci from a standardized amount of quality-controlled genomic DNA. The amplicons covered the V(D)J region and were long enough to include the CDR3 and to identify the V and J genes. Through the commercial immunoSEQ service, the amplicons were sequenced on an Illumina platform. Primer bias and sequencing errors were corrected as previously described, and TCRAD and TCRB were defined on the basis of the IMGT database. immunoSEQ Analyzer 3.0 and VDJTools were used for repertoire analysis, which covered basic statistics, V/J segment usage, diversity estimates, rarefaction and pairwise overlap. Chao1, ChaoE, Efron-Thisted, Shannon and inverse Simpson indices were used to estimate diversity, which was also estimated on datasets down-sampled to the smallest sample. Repertoire overlap was determined by strict matching of CDR3 nucleotide sequence, V gene and J gene, and Jaccard-based multidimensional scaling clustering was applied. On average, thymus samples gave 800,000 or so unique TCRB clonotypes, whereas blood samples gave around 80,000.

Sample: thymocytes. The receptor comes from a girl under three years old with a congenital heart defect. Donor details come from another sample of the same person, matched by shared clones.

The encoded CDR3 is CASSSNEDRGSGQPQHF. At the DNA level, the sequence is TGTGCCAGCAGTTCCAACGAGGACAGGGGCAGTGGCCAGCCCCAGCATTTT. The sequence links TRBV27 to TRBJ1-5; 9 bases in the middle match TRBD1. Via the germline V gene (reference sequence), CDR1 is MNHEY and CDR2 SMNVEV. Counted from cysteine to phenylalanine, this CDR3 has 17 amino acids. Of all the DNA, just the CDR3 is kept, 51 bases in frame from base 1. After removal of 4 bases from V and 7 bases from J, the junction retains 14 bases not matched to a gene.